Below are 23 T cell receptor beta chains sequenced from a single sample in a study of blood T cells in healthy people across ages. Using a J-beta primer mix together with a sample-barcoded 5' primer, a second PCR was run for about 6 to 12 cycles. TCRdb reprocessed the 5' RACE reads via MiXCR and lists one record per CDR3 protein. The data contain roughly 700,000 distinct CDR3 sequences, roughly 25% of them singletons. These same records also appear under a second study, on T cells of mothers and their children.

Source material: blood. These receptors were collected from a boy aged 5-17 years in good health.

The chain couples TRBV5-1 to TRBJ2-7; D might be TRBD1 (6 bases). Germline assignment: CDR1 SGHRS and CDR2 YFSETQ. Trimming left V 4 bases short and J 5 bases short, with 16 bases between. The CDR3 has 14 amino acids. CDR3 in amino acids: CASSPWRTEDEQYF. DNA of the CDR3: TGCGCCAGCAGCCCGTGGCGGACAGAGGACGAGCAGTACTTC.

This clonotype has only a few counts. The chain joins TRBV5-5 to TRBJ2-5; 7 nucleotides line up with TRBD1. The J call may be in error: the DNA end matches TRBJ2-7 better. CDR1 is SGHKS, CDR2 YYEKEE, per germline (reference sequence). This CDR3 is built from 14 residues. The CDR3 protein is CASSFGTVTYEQYF. CDR3 coding DNA: TGTGCCAGCAGCTTCGGGACAGTGACCTACGAGCAGTACTTC.

This clonotype was counted a few times. This sequence joins TRBV7-9 and TRBJ2-4; D is uncertain. Germline CDR1 and CDR2: SEHNR and FQNEAQ (reference sequence). The ends were cut back, 1 base at V and 2 bases at J, with 12 bases in the middle. The length of the CDR3 is 16 residues. The CDR3 coding sequence is TGTGCCAGCAGCTTAGTCGGCACGATATCCAAAAACATTCAGTACTTC. It specifies CASSLVGTISKNIQYF.

This clonotype was seen just once. The chain is built from TRBV24-1 and TRBJ2-1; D gene unclear. Trimming shortened V by 6 bases and J by 15 bases, and 14 bases separated the two germline ends. The length of the CDR3 is 11 residues. Germline CDR1 KGHDR, CDR2 SFDVKD. The CDR3 region is CATSSLQQAFF. The CDR3 bases are TGTGCCACCAGTAGTTTACAGCAAGCGTTCTTC.

This clonotype was picked up a small number of times. The V gene is TRBV5-6, the J gene TRBJ2-7; unclear D gene. With 1 base removed from V and 0 bases from J, the gap between germline ends came to 5 bases. The CDR3 is 13 residues long. The germline CDR1 and CDR2 sequences are SGHDT and YYEEEE. The CDR3: CASSLFYSYEQYF. Here the CDR3 DNA reads TGTGCCAGCAGCTTGTTCTACTCCTACGAGCAGTACTTC.

In this sample, this clonotype turned up a few times. The chain joins TRBV20-1 to TRBJ2-5; TRBD2 matches 8 bases. CDR3 length: 14 residues. The ends lost 6 bases at V and 5 bases at J; junction bases unmatched: 11. In germline, CDR1 is DFQATT, CDR2 SNEGSKA (reference sequence). CDR3 DNA: TGCAGTGCCGAAGACGGGAGGGCCCCGGAGACCCAGTACTTC. This gives the protein CSAEDGRAPETQYF.

In its sample, this clonotype was seen a few times. The chain is built from TRBV7-9 and TRBJ2-5; the match to TRBD2 covers 8 bases. The germline gives CDR1 SEHNR, CDR2 FQNEAQ (reference sequence). With 2 bases clipped from V and 3 bases from J, the junction kept 14 bases outside the gene matches. The CDR3 loop spans 18 amino acids. CDR3 DNA: TGTGCCAGCAGCTTACCCTCTTTTTTGCGGGAGGAGGAAGAGACCCAGTACTTC. Its translation is CASSLPSFLREEEETQYF.

J is TRBJ1-1 and V is TRBV7-9; 9 nucleotides line up with TRBD1. V shed 3 bases and J 11 bases; nucleotides not matched to a gene: 4. CDR3 length equals 12 residues. The germline CDR1 and CDR2 sequences are SEHNR and FQNEAQ (reference sequence). The CDR3 reads CASSFEQGAAFF. CDR3 coding DNA: TGTGCCAGCAGCTTTGAACAGGGGGCCGCTTTCTTT.

The V call is TRBV7-4, the J call TRBJ2-5; 8 bases match TRBD1. The better agreement between TRBJ2-1 and the DNA end casts doubt on the J call. Germline V CDR1 and CDR2: SGHVT, SQSDAQ. This CDR3 spans 13 amino acids. CDR3 region: CASSFRGRGEQFF. CDR3 nucleotides: TGTGCCAGCAGTTTCAGGGGGCGCGGCGAGCAGTTCTTC.

The V gene is TRBV5-1, the J gene TRBJ2-5; TRBD2 might be the D (6 bases). This CDR3 spans 16 amino acids. V shed 4 bases and J shed 2 bases, with 18 bases lying between them. The germline V gene encodes CDR1 SGHRS and CDR2 YFSETQ. The CDR3 reads CASSPRLVGPQETQYF. CDR3 bases: TGCGCCAGCAGCCCTAGACTAGTGGGTCCTCAAGAGACCCAGTACTTC.

CDR3 protein: CASSLAGPGELFF. The CDR3 region has the DNA TGTGCCAGCAGCTTAGCAGGGCCCGGGGAGCTGTTTTTT. J is TRBJ2-2 and V is TRBV7-8; D remains unclear. The CDR3 sequence is 13 residues long. Trimming removed 0 bases at V and 6 bases at J, with 5 bases between. CDR1 and CDR2 from the germline V gene are SGHVS and FQNEAQ.

The chain carries TRBV12-3 or TRBV12-4 and TRBJ2-5; unclear D gene. The J call may be faulty, since TRBJ2-7 better matches the DNA end. The CDR3 is 15 amino acids. In DNA, the CDR3 is TGTGCCAGCAGTTTCGAGACTGGGAACTCCTACGAGCAGTACTTC. This sequence encodes CASSFETGNSYEQYF.

The chain links TRBV4-3 to TRBJ2-1, with 14 bases that match TRBD2. CDR3 length equals 17 residues. Germline trimming cut 0 bases from V and 10 bases from J; bases unmatched to any gene: 8. Germline V gene data show CDR1 as LGHNA and CDR2 as YSLEER. CDR3 sequence reads: CASSQDLGLAGVGEQFF. DNA for the CDR3: TGCGCCAGCAGCCAAGATCTGGGACTAGCGGGGGTAGGGGAGCAGTTCTTC.

Details on this clonotype: One junction end does not reproduce the germline sequence, and a read error may be involved. The chain employs TRBV28 and TRBJ2-1, with unresolved D. This CDR3 is 13 amino acids long. CDR1 MDHEN and CDR2 SYDVKM come from the germline V gene. The CDR3 DNA follows: TGTGCCAACAGTTTATTCACTCAGGATGAGCAGTTCTTC. Translated, it gives CANSLFTQDEQFF.

This clonotype was seen more than once but under ten times. The chain joins TRBV9 to TRBJ2-2; unclear D gene. Germline loops: CDR1 SGDLS, CDR2 YYNGEE. Trimming took off 0 bases at V and 4 bases at J, with 7 bases between the two ends. The CDR3 consists of 14 residues. DNA for the CDR3: TGTGCCAGCAGCGTAGCTCACCCCACCGGGGAGCTGTTTTTT. Protein: CASSVAHPTGELFF.

The V call is TRBV29-1, the J call TRBJ1-1; TRBD1 might be the D (5 bases). From germline, CDR1 is SQVTM and CDR2 ANQGSEA. V gave up 6 bases and J gave up 3 bases, with 14 bases separating them. The CDR3 is 13 residues long. CDR3 DNA sequence: TGCAGCGTGGAACCGGGGCGGGACACTGAAGCTTTCTTT. Its translation: CSVEPGRDTEAFF.

This clonotype was seen only a few times. The J gene is TRBJ2-5, the V gene TRBV4-1, with TRBD1 as a possible D gene (6 bases). The DNA end lines up better with TRBJ2-1; the J call may be wrong. Per the germline V gene, CDR1 is MGHRA and CDR2 is YSYEKL. The CDR3 runs to 15 residues. The CDR3 DNA reads TGCGCCAGCAGCCAACACCAACAGGGCTACAATGAGCAGTTCTTC. It yields the protein CASSQHQQGYNEQFF.

V usage is TRBV29-1 and J usage is TRBJ2-1; D is uncertain. Germline V gene data show CDR1 as SQVTM and CDR2 as ANQGSEA. V was clipped by 7 bases and J by 1 base, with 14 bases between them. This CDR3 is built from 14 residues. The CDR3 protein is CSAPVSGSYNEQFF. The CDR3 bases are TGCAGCGCCCCAGTCTCCGGTTCCTACAATGAGCAGTTCTTC.

This clonotype was counted between two and nine times. V is TRBV10-3 and J is TRBJ2-3; maybe TRBD2 (5 bases). V lost 0 bases, J lost 4 bases, and 5 bases lay in between. Germline V gene lookup returns CDR1 ENHRY and CDR2 SYGVKD. The CDR3 spans 13 residues. DNA for the CDR3: TGTGCCATCAGTGAGTCGGGAGCAGATACGCAGTATTTT. Translation: CAISESGADTQYF.

The table lists this clonotype with a few counts. The rearrangement links TRBV7-9 to TRBJ2-3; tentatively, D is TRBD1 (6 bases). The CDR3 contains 15 residues. CDR1 is SEHNR and CDR2 is FQNEAQ in the germline V gene (reference sequence). Trimming took off 2 bases at V and 3 bases at J, with 12 bases between the two ends. This CDR3 is CASSLFRGGTDTQYF. CDR3 DNA: TGTGCCAGCAGCTTATTCAGGGGCGGTACAGATACGCAGTATTTT. The full variable domain, in which reference TRBV7-9 and TRBJ2-3 provide the parts outside the CDR3, is DTGVSQNPRHKITKRGQNVTFRCDPISEHNRLYWYRQTLGQGPEFLTYFQNEAQLEKSRLLSDRFSAERPKGSFSTLEIQRTEQGDSAMYLCASSLFRGGTDTQYFGPGTRLTVL.

This clonotype has a handful of counts. The chain has TRBV6-4 and TRBJ2-2; D remains unclear. V dropped 4 bases and J dropped 4 bases, with 10 bases sitting between them. CDR1 and CDR2 from the germline V gene are MRHNA and SNTAGT. The CDR3 is 14 amino acids. The CDR3 spells CASSGATSTGELFF. DNA of the CDR3: TGTGCCAGCAGTGGGGCGACATCCACCGGGGAGCTGTTTTTT.

CDR3 coding DNA: TGTGCCAGCAGCTTATTAGAGGGGCCTCAAGAGACCCAGTACTTC. It codes for CASSLLEGPQETQYF. This chain links TRBV7-9 with TRBJ2-5, with D possibly called TRBD1 or TRBD2 (5 bases each). The V and J ends lost 2 bases and 2 bases respectively, with 12 bases between them. This CDR3 spans 15 amino acids. Germline CDR1 SEHNR, CDR2 FQNEAQ (reference sequence).

The chain joins TRBV27 to TRBJ1-2; no clear D gene. The CDR3 is 13 residues long. The V and J ends lost 3 bases and 3 bases respectively, with 8 bases between them. Germline V gene data show CDR1 as MNHEY and CDR2 as SMNVEV (reference sequence). DNA for the CDR3: TGTGCCAGCAGTTTGGCATCCTACTATGGCTACACCTTC. It codes for CASSLASYYGYTF.